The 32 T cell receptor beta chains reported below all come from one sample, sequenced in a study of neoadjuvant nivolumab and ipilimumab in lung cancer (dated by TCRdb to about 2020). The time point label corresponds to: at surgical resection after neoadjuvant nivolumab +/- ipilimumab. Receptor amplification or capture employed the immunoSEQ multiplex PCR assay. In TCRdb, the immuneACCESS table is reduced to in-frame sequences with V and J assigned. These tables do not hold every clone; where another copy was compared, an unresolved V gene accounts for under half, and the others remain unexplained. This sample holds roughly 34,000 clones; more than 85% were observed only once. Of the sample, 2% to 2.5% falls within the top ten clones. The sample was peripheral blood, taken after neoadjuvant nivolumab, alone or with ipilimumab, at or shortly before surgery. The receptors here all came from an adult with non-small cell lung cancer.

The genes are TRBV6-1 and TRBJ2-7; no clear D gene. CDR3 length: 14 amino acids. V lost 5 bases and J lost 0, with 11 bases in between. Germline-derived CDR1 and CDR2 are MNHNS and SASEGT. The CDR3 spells CASSHGFPSYEQYF. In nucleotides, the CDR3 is TGTGCCAGCAGTCATGGCTTCCCCTCCTACGAGCAGTACTTC.

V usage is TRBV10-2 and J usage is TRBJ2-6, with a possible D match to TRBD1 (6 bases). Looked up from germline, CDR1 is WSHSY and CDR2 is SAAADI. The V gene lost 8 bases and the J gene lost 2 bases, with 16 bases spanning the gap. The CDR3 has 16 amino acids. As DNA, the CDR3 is TGCGCCAGCCGGGACAAGGGCCGGCCTGGGGCCAACGTCCTGACTTTC. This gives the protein CASRDKGRPGANVLTF.

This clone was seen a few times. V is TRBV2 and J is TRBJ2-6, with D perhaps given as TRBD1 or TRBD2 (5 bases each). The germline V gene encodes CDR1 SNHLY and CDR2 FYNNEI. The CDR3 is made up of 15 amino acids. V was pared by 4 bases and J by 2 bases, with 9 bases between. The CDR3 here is CASSARGAGANVLTF. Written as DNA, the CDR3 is TGTGCCAGCAGTGCAAGAGGGGCTGGGGCCAACGTCCTGACTTTC.

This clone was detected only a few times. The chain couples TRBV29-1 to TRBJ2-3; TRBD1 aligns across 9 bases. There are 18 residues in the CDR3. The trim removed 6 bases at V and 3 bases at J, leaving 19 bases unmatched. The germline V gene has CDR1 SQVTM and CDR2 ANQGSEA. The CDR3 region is CSVVPTPGTGMGTDTQYF. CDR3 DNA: TGCAGCGTCGTACCTACCCCCGGGACAGGGATGGGAACAGATACGCAGTATTTT.

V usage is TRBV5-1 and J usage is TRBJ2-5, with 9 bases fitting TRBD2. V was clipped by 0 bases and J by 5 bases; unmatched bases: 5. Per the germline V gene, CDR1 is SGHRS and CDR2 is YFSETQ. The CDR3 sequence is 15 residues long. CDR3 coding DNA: TGCGCCAGCAGCTTGGATGCGGGAGGGCCGGAGACCCAGTACTTC. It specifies CASSLDAGGPETQYF. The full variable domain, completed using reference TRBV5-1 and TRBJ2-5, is KAGVTQTPRYLIKTRGQQVTLSCSPISGHRSVSWYQQTPGQGLQFLFEYFSETQRNKGNFPGRFSGRQFSNSRSEMNVSTLELGDSALYLCASSLDAGGPETQYFGPGTRLLVL.

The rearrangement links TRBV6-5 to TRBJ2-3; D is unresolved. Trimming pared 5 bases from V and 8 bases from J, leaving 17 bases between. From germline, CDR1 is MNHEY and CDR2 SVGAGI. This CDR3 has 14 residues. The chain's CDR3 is CASSPGSRMGTQYF. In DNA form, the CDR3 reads TGTGCCAGCAGTCCCGGATCTAGGATGGGTACGCAGTATTTT.

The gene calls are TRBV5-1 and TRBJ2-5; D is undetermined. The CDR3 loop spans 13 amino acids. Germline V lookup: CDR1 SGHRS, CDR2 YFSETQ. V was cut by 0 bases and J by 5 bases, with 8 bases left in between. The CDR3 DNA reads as TGCGCCAGCAGCTTGGGTTTGCGTGAGACCCAGTACTTC. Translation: CASSLGLRETQYF.

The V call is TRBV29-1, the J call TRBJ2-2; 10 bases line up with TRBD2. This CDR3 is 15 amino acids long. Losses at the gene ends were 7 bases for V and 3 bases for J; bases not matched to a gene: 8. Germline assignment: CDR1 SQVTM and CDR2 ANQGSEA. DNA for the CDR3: TGCAGCGCCCAAACTAGCGGGACGGACACCGGGGAGCTGTTTTTT. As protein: CSAQTSGTDTGELFF.

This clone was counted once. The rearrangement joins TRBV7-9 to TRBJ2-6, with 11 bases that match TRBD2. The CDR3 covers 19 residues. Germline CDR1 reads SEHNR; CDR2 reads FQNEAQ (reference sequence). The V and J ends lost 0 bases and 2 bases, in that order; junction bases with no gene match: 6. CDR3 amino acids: CASSLALSGRAAGANVLTF. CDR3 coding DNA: TGTGCCAGCAGCTTAGCTCTTAGCGGGAGGGCGGCTGGGGCCAACGTCCTGACTTTC.

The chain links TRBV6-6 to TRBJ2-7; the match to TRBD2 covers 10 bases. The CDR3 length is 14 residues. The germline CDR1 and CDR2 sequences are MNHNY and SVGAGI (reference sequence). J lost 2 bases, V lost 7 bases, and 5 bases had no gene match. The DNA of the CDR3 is TGTGCCAGCACGGGTCTAGCGGGGGCCTACGAGCAGTACTTC. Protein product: CASTGLAGAYEQYF.

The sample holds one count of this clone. The CDR3, as DNA: TGTGCCAGTAGTAACCCCCGACAGGGGTTGAACTATGGCTACACCTTC. Translation: CASSNPRQGLNYGYTF. This chain links TRBV19 with TRBJ1-2, with 8 nucleotides matching TRBD1. In germline, CDR1 is LNHDA, CDR2 SQIVND (reference sequence). Trimming removed 4 bases from V and 2 bases from J; junction bases left unmatched: 9. The CDR3 extends over 16 amino acids.

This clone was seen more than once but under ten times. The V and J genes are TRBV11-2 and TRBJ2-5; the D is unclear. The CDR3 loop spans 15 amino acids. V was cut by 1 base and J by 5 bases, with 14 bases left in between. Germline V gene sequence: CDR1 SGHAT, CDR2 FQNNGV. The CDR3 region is CASSLGEALRETQYF. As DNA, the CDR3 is TGTGCCAGCAGCTTAGGCGAGGCCCTACGGGAGACCCAGTACTTC.

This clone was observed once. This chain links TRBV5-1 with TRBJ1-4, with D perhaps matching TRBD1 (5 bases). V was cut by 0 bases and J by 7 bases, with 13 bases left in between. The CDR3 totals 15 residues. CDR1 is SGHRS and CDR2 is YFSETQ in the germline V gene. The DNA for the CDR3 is TGCGCCAGCAGCTTGGCCGGGGGGATTGGTGAAAAACTGTTTTTT. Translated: CASSLAGGIGEKLFF.

The CDR3 reads CASSARIAAPSSYNEQFF. For the CDR3, the DNA is TGTGCCAGCAGTGCACGAATTGCGGCTCCCAGCTCCTACAATGAGCAGTTCTTC. The chain has TRBV2 and TRBJ2-1, with unresolved D. The CDR3 runs 18 residues. The germline V gene encodes CDR1 SNHLY and CDR2 FYNNEI. V lost 4 bases, J lost 0 bases, and 19 bases lay in between.

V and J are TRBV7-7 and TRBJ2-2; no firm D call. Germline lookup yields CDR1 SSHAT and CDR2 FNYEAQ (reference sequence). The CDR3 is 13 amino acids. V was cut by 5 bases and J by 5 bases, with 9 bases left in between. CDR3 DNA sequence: TGTGCCAGCAGCGCTGATTTAACCGGGGAGCTGTTTTTT. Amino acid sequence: CASSADLTGELFF.

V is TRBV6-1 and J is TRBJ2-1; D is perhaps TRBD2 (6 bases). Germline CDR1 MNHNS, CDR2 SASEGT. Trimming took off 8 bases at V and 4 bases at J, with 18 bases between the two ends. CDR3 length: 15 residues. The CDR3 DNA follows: TGTGCCAGCCGGGGGAGCGGGTTCTATTACAATGAGCAGTTCTTC. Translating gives CASRGSGFYYNEQFF.

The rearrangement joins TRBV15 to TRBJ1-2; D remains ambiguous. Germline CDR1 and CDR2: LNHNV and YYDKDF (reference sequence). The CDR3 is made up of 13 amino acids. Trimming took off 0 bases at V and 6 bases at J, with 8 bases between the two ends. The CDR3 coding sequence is TGTGCCACCAGCAGAGATAGGGCCAATGGCTACACCTTC. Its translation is CATSRDRANGYTF.

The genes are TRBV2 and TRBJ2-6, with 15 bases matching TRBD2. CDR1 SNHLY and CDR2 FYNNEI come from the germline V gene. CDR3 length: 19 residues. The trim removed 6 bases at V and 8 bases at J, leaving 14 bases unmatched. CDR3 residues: CASRQAGLAGGPGPNVLTF. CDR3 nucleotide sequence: TGTGCCAGCAGGCAAGCCGGACTAGCGGGAGGGCCTGGTCCCAACGTCCTGACTTTC.

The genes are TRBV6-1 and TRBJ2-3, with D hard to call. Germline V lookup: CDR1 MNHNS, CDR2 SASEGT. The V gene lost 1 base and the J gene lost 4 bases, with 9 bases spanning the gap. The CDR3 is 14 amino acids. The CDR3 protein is CASSEVGLADTQYF. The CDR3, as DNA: TGTGCCAGCAGTGAAGTTGGGCTAGCAGATACGCAGTATTTT.

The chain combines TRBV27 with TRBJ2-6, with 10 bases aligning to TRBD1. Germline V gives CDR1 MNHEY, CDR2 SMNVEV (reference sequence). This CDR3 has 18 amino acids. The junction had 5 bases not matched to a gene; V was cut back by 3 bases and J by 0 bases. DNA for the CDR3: TGTGCCAGCAGTTTCTTAGGACAGGGGGTCTCTGGGGCCAACGTCCTGACTTTC. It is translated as CASSFLGQGVSGANVLTF.

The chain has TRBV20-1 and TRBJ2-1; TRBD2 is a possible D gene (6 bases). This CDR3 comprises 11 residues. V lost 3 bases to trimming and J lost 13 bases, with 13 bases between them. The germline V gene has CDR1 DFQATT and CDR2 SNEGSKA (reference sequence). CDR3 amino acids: CSARKTGEQFF. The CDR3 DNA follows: TGCAGTGCTAGGAAGACGGGAGAACAGTTCTTC.

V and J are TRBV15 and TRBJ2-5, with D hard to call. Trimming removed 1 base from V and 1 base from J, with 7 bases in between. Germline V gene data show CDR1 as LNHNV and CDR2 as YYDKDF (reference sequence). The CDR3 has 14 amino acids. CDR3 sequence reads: CATSRAGFQETQYF. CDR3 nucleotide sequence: TGTGCCACCAGCAGAGCAGGCTTCCAAGAGACCCAGTACTTC.

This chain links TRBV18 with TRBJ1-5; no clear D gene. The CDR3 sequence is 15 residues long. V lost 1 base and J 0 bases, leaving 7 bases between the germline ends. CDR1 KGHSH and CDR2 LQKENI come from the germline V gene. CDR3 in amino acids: CASSPQGNSNQPQHF. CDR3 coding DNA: TGTGCCAGCTCACCACAAGGTAATAGCAATCAGCCCCAGCATTTT.

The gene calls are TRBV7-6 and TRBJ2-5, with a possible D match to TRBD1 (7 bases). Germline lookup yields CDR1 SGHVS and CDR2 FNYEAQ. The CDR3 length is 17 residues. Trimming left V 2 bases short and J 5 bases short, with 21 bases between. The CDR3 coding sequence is TGTGCCAGCAGCTTACGATCCCCAGGGGGGCATGGTGAGACCCAGTACTTC. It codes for CASSLRSPGGHGETQYF.

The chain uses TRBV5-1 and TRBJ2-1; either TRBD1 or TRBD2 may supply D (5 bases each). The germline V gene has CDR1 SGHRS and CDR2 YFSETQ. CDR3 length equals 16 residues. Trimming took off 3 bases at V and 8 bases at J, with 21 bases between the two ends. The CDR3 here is CASSSPRDLGRYEQFF. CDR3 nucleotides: TGCGCCAGCAGCTCTCCCCGGGACCTCGGTCGCTATGAGCAGTTCTTC.

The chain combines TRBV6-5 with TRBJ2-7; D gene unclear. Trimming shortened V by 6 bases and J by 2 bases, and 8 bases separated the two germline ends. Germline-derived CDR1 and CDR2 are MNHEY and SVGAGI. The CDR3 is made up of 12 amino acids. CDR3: CASSPDTYEQYF. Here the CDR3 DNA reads TGTGCCAGCAGCCCCGACACCTACGAGCAGTACTTC.

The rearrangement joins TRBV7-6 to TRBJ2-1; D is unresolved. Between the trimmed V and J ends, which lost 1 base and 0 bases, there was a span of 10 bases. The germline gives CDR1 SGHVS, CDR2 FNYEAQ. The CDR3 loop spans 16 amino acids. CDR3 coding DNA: TGTGCCAGCAGCTTAGACGGCGGATTCTCCTACAATGAGCAGTTCTTC. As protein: CASSLDGGFSYNEQFF.

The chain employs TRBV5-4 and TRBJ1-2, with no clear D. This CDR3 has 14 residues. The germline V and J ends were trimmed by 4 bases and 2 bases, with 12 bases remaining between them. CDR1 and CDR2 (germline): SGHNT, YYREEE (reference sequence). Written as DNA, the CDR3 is TGTGCCAGCAGCCCCATCAACGTAAACTATGGCTACACCTTC. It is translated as CASSPINVNYGYTF.

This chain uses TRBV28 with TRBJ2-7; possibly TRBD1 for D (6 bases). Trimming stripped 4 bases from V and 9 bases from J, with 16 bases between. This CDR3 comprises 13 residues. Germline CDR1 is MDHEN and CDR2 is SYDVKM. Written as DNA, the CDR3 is TGTGCCAGCAGTTCCACAGGGATAGACGGGCAGTACTTC. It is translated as CASSSTGIDGQYF.

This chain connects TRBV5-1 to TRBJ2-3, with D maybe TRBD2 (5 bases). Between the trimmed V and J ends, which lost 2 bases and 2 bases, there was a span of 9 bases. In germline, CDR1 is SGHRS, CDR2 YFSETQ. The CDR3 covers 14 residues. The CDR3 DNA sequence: TGCGCCAGCAGCTTTCATGACTACACAGATACGCAGTATTTT. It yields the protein CASSFHDYTDTQYF. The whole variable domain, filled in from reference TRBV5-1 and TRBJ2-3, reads KAGVTQTPRYLIKTRGQQVTLSCSPISGHRSVSWYQQTPGQGLQFLFEYFSETQRNKGNFPGRFSGRQFSNSRSEMNVSTLELGDSALYLCASSFHDYTDTQYFGPGTRLTVL.

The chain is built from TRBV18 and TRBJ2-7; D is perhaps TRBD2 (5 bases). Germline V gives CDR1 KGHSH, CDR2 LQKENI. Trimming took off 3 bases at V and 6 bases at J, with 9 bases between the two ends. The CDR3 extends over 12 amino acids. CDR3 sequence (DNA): TGTGCCAGCTCACCGGGAGCTGGCGAGCAGTACTTC. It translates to CASSPGAGEQYF.

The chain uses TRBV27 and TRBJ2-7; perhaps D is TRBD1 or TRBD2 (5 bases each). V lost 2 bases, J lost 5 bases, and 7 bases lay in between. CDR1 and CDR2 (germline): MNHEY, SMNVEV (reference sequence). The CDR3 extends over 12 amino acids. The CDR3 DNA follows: TGTGCCAGCAGTTTAAGAGGGGACGAGCAGTACTTC. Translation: CASSLRGDEQYF.